This T cell receptor (beta chain) was captured by sequencing in a study of T cells expressing NK-cell markers. Findings of the study overall: Among CD8+ T cells from six donors, dominant NKG2C+ clonotypes accounted for roughly 1.0-7.0%. The HCMV specificity of the expanded NKG2C+ T cell clones stayed unresolved. There were several donors in whom these clonotypes also led the CD3+CD56-NKG2C+ fraction.

5'RACE template switching with UMIs produced the TCR beta cDNA. TCRdb re-called the 5' RACE reads and shows each CDR3 protein once, DNA omitted. The listing contains 500,000 to 700,000 distinct CDR3 sequences. Germline values: CDR1 SGHRS, CDR2 YFSETQ. The CDR3 length is 17 residues. Note on this clonotype: Its antigen is not known.

The TCR sequence derives from a man between 18 and 29 years old in good health. The specimen sequenced was blood T cells: a sorted CD56 or NKG2C T cell subset, CD4+ or CD8+ T cells, or bulk PBMC T cells (not recorded which). The chain couples TRBV5-1 to TRBJ2-3; TCRdb gives TRBD2 as the D gene, but with no DNA this cannot be confirmed. CDR3 sequence: CASSLGPSGSSADTQYF.